These 13 T cell receptor beta chains came from one sample sequenced in a study of brain T cells in children with intractable seizures (dated by TCRdb to the early 2020s). The receptor library was made with the immunoSEQ multiplex PCR assay. Drawn from immuneACCESS, this table holds only the in-frame rearrangements with V and J called that TCRdb kept. Clones are partly lost; checked studies trace under half to an unresolved V gene and leave the rest unexplained. This sample lists about 340,000 clones; 93% were detected once. Together, the top ten hold around 5% of the sample. The time point label, read with the paper, signifies: blood from clinic visit 5 months post-surgery; TSC patient then seizure free. The sample consisted of peripheral blood, taken 4 to 5 months after surgery. The source of these receptors is a boy less than two years old with tuberous sclerosis and intractable seizures.

This chain connects TRBV3-1 (or the pseudogene TRBV3-2) to TRBJ1-2; 8 nucleotides align to TRBD1. Losses at the gene ends were 2 bases for V and 6 bases for J; bases not matched to a gene: 2. Germline-derived CDR1 and CDR2 are LGHDT and YNNKEL (reference sequence). The CDR3 has 13 residues. The CDR3 sequence: CASSQWTGNGYTF. The CDR3 DNA reads as TGTGCCAGCAGCCAATGGACAGGGAATGGCTACACCTTC.

The V gene is TRBV27, the J gene TRBJ2-5; a possible D gene is TRBD2 (6 bases). With 6 bases removed from V and 5 bases from J, the gap between germline ends came to 16 bases. The CDR3 covers 14 residues. Germline V gene data show CDR1 as MNHEY and CDR2 as SMNVEV (reference sequence). CDR3 loop: CASRNRAEGETQYF. For the CDR3, the DNA is TGTGCCAGCAGGAATCGGGCGGAGGGGGAGACCCAGTACTTC.

This rearrangement joins TRBV7-2 to TRBJ2-7; TRBD2 agrees at 11 bases. This CDR3 is 15 amino acids long. Trimming at V came to 5 bases and at J to 4 bases, leaving 7 bases not matched to a gene. Germline CDR1 reads SGHTA; CDR2 reads FQGNSA. CDR3: CASSPETSGGYEQYF. DNA for the CDR3: TGTGCCAGCAGCCCCGAAACTAGCGGGGGTTACGAGCAGTACTTC.

This chain uses TRBV5-1 with TRBJ2-4; 8 bases align to TRBD2. V lost 3 bases and J lost 1; bases outside the gene matches: 0. Germline V gene data show CDR1 as SGHRS and CDR2 as YFSETQ. The CDR3 is 14 amino acids. This CDR3 is CASSSGGAKNIQYF. The CDR3 DNA reads as TGCGCCAGCAGCTCGGGAGGGGCCAAAAACATTCAGTACTTC. The variable domain in full, with the rest retrieved from reference TRBV5-1 and TRBJ2-4, is KAGVTQTPRYLIKTRGQQVTLSCSPISGHRSVSWYQQTPGQGLQFLFEYFSETQRNKGNFPGRFSGRQFSNSRSEMNVSTLELGDSALYLCASSSGGAKNIQYFGAGTRLSVL.

This clone was seen only a few times. The V call is TRBV24-1, the J call TRBJ2-7; no clear D gene. With 2 bases removed from V and 0 bases from J, the gap between germline ends came to 16 bases. This CDR3 contains 17 residues. CDR1 and CDR2 from the germline V gene are KGHDR and SFDVKD. This CDR3 reads CATSDSTSVINSYEQYF. For the CDR3, the DNA is TGTGCCACCAGTGATTCCACAAGCGTGATCAACTCCTACGAGCAGTACTTC.

In this sample, this clone turned up once. The chain joins TRBV19 to TRBJ2-2; D is undetermined. Germline V lookup: CDR1 LNHDA, CDR2 SQIVND (reference sequence). CDR3 length equals 14 residues. V gave up 6 bases and J gave up 0 bases, with 8 bases separating them. The CDR3 coding sequence is TGTGCCAGTAGGGCGTGGTCGAACACCGGGGAGCTGTTTTTT. Its translation: CASRAWSNTGELFF. Drawing the rest from reference TRBV19 and TRBJ2-2, the complete variable domain is DGGITQSPKYLFRKEGQNVTLSCEQNLNHDAMYWYRQDPGQGLRLIYYSQIVNDFQKGDIAEGYSVSREKKESFPLTVTSAQKNPTAFYLCASRAWSNTGELFFGEGSRLTVL.

The chain recombines TRBV5-4 with TRBJ2-1; the D gene is possibly TRBD1 (5 bases). The CDR3 totals 14 residues. CDR1 and CDR2 from the germline V gene are SGHNT and YYREEE (reference sequence). Trimming shortened V by 3 bases and J by 3 bases, and 10 bases separated the two germline ends. DNA for the CDR3: TGTGCCAGCAGCTGGGGCGCTAACTACAATGAGCAGTTCTTC. This codes for CASSWGANYNEQFF.

The rearrangement joins TRBV12-3 or TRBV12-4 to TRBJ1-1; D ambiguous. The V and J ends lost 0 bases and 8 bases respectively, with 10 bases between them. The CDR3 has 13 residues. The CDR3 bases are TGTGCCAGCAGTTTAGCGCCAGGTTGGGAAGCTTTCTTT. It specifies CASSLAPGWEAFF.

This chain links TRBV7-9 with TRBJ2-3; 10 bases are shared with TRBD2. Germline CDR1 and CDR2: SEHNR and FQNEAQ (reference sequence). There are 18 residues in the CDR3. V was clipped by 5 bases and J by 3 bases; unmatched bases: 14. CDR3 in DNA: TGTGCCAGCAGCACTACCAAAGCGGGAGGGGTGGATACAGATACGCAGTATTTT. This encodes CASSTTKAGGVDTDTQYF.

The chain uses TRBV7-2 and TRBJ2-1; D is uncertain. Germline lookup yields CDR1 SGHTA and CDR2 FQGNSA. Trimming shortened V by 1 base and J by 0 bases, and 7 bases separated the two germline ends. The CDR3 is made up of 15 amino acids. The CDR3 sequence: CASSLGVLSYNEQFF. The CDR3 DNA sequence: TGTGCCAGCAGCTTAGGGGTACTCTCCTACAATGAGCAGTTCTTC.

The rearrangement uses TRBV30 and TRBJ1-3, with 10 bases lining up with TRBD1. V dropped 2 bases and J dropped 7; count of bases not matched to a gene: 5. CDR3 size: 14 residues. CDR1 GTSNPN and CDR2 SVGIG come from the germline V gene (reference sequence). CDR3 coding DNA: TGTGCCTGGAGTTCCACGGGACAGGGGAACACCATATATTTT. Its protein product is CAWSSTGQGNTIYF.

CDR3 region: CASSEIRTSGVKETQYF. In DNA, the CDR3 is TGTGCCAGCAGTGAAATCCGGACTAGCGGGGTGAAAGAGACCCAGTACTTC. The chain is built from TRBV6-1 and TRBJ2-5; 12 bases line up with TRBD2. The CDR3 is 17 amino acids. V dropped 2 bases and J dropped 3; count of bases not matched to a gene: 7. Germline CDR1 is MNHNS and CDR2 is SASEGT.

The chain links TRBV12-3 or TRBV12-4 to TRBJ2-7; D not certain. The V and J ends lost 10 bases and 0 bases respectively, with 13 bases between them. The CDR3 has 13 residues. CDR3 bases: TGTGCCACCACGAGCGAGAGCTCCTACGAGCAGTACTTC. Encoded protein: CATTSESSYEQYF.